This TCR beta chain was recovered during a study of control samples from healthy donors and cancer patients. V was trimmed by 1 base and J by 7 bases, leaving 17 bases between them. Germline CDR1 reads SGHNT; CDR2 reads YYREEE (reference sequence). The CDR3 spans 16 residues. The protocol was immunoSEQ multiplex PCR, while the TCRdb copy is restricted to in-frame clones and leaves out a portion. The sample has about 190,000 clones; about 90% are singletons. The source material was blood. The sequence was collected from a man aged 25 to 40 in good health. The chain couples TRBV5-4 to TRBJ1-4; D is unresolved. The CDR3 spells CASSLRIGRSGEKLFF. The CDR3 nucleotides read TGTGCCAGCAGCTTGAGAATAGGGAGGTCCGGTGAAAAACTGTTTTTT.